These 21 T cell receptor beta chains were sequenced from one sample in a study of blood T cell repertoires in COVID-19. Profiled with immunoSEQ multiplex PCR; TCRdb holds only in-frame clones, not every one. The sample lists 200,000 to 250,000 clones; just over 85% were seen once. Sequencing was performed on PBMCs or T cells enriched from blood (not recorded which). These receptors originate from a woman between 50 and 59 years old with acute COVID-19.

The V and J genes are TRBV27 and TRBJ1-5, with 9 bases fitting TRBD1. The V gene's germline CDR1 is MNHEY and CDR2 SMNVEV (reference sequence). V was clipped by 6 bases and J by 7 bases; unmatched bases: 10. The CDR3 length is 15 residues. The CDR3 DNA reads TGTGCCAGCAGGTCGGGACAGGGTATGTGGCAGCCCCAGCATTTT. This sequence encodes CASRSGQGMWQPQHF.

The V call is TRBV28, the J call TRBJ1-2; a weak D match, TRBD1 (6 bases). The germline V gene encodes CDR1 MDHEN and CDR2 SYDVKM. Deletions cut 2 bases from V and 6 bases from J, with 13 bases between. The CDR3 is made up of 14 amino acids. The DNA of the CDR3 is TGTGCCAGCAGTTTAAATGCCAGGGGTAATGGCTACACCTTC. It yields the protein CASSLNARGNGYTF.

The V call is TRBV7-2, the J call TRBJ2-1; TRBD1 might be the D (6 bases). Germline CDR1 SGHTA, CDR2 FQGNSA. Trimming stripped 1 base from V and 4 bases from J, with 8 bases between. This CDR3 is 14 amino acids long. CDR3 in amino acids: CASSLGTAYNEQFF. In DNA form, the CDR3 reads TGTGCCAGCAGCTTAGGGACAGCGTACAATGAGCAGTTCTTC.

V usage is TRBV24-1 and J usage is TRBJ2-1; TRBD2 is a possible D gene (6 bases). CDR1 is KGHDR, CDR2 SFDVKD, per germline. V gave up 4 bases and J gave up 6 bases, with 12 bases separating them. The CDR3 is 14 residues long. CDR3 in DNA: TGTGCCACCAGTGACCCATCGACTAGCAATGAGCAGTTCTTC. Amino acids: CATSDPSTSNEQFF.

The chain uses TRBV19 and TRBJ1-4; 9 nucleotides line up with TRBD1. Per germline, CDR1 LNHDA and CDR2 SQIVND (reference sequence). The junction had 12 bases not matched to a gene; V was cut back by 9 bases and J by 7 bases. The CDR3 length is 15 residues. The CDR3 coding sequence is TGTGCCAGCTTGGACAGGGGCCGTGGAGGTGAAAAACTGTTTTTT. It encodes CASLDRGRGGEKLFF.

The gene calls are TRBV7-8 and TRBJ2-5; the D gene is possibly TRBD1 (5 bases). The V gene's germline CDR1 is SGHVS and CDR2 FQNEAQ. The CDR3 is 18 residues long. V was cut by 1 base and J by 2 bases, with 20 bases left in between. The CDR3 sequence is CASSLGGRAPAAQETQYF. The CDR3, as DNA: TGTGCCAGCAGCTTAGGGGGCAGGGCGCCCGCCGCGCAAGAGACCCAGTACTTC.

The CDR3 is CASSYLTGLYHNEQFF. CDR3 coding DNA: TGTGCCAGCAGTTACCTCACAGGTTTATACCACAATGAGCAGTTCTTC. The chain employs TRBV6-5 and TRBJ2-1, with D possibly being TRBD1 (5 bases). The V and J ends lost 2 bases and 5 bases respectively, with 16 bases between them. The V gene's germline CDR1 is MNHEY and CDR2 SVGAGI. The CDR3 sequence is 16 residues long.

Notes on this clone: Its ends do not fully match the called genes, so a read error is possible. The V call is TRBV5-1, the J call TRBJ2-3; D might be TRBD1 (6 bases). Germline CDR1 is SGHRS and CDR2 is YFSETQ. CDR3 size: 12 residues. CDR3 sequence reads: CASSLATGTQYF. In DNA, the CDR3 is TGCGCCAGCAGCTTGGCGACAGGTACGCAGTATTTT.

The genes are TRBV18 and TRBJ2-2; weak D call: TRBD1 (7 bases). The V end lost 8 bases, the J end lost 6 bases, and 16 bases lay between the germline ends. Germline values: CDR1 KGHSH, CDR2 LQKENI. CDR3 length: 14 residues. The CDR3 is CASAPTGEAGELFF. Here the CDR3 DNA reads TGTGCCAGCGCTCCAACAGGGGAGGCCGGGGAGCTGTTTTTT. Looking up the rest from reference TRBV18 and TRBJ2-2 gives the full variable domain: NAGVMQNPRHLVRRRGQEARLRCSPMKGHSHVYWYRQLPEEGLKFMVYLQKENIIDESGMPKERFSAEFPKEGPSILRIQQVVRGDSAAYFCASAPTGEAGELFFGEGSRLTVL.

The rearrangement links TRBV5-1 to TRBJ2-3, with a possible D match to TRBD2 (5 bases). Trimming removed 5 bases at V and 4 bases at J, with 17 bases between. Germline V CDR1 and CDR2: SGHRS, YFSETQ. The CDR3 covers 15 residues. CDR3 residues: CASSFVSMGADTQYF. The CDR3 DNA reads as TGCGCCAGCAGTTTTGTATCGATGGGAGCAGATACGCAGTATTTT.

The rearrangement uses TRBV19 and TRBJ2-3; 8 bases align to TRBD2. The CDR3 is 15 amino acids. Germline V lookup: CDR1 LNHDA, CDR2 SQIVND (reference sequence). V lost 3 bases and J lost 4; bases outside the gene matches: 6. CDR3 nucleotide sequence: TGTGCCAGTAGTATCCAGCGGGGGATAGCAGATACGCAGTATTTT. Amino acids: CASSIQRGIADTQYF. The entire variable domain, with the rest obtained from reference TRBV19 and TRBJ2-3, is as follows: DGGITQSPKYLFRKEGQNVTLSCEQNLNHDAMYWYRQDPGQGLRLIYYSQIVNDFQKGDIAEGYSVSREKKESFPLTVTSAQKNPTAFYLCASSIQRGIADTQYFGPGTRLTVL.

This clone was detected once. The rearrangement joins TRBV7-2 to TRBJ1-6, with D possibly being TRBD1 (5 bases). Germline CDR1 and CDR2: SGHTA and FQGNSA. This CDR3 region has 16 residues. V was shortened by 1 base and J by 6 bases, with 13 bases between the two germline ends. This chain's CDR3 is CASSLEGGTTNSPLHF. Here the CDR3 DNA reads TGTGCCAGCAGCTTAGAGGGAGGGACCACTAATTCACCCCTCCACTTT.

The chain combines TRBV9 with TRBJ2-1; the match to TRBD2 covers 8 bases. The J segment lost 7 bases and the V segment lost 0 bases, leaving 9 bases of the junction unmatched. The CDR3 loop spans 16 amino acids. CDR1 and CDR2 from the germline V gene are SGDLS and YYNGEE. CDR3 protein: CASSVAWGLGINEQFF. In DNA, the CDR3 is TGTGCCAGCAGCGTAGCTTGGGGACTAGGAATAAATGAGCAGTTCTTC.

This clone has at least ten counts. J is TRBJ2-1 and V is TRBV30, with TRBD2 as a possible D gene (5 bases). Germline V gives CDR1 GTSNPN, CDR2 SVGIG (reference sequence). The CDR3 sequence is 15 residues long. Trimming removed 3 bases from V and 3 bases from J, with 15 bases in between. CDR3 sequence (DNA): TGTGCCTGGAGAGGGCGCGGACTCCGCTACAATGAGCAGTTCTTC. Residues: CAWRGRGLRYNEQFF.

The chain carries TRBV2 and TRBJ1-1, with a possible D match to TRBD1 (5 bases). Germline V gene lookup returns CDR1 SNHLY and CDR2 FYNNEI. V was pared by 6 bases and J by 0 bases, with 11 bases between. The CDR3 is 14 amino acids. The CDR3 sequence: CASSPRVMNTEAFF. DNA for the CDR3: TGTGCCAGCAGCCCCAGGGTCATGAACACTGAAGCTTTCTTT.

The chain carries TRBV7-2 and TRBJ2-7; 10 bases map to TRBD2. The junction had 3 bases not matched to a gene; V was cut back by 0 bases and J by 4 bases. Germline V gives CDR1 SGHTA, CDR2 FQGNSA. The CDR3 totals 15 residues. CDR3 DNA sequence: TGTGCCAGCAGCTTAGCGCAACTAGCGGGATACGAGCAGTACTTC. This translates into CASSLAQLAGYEQYF.

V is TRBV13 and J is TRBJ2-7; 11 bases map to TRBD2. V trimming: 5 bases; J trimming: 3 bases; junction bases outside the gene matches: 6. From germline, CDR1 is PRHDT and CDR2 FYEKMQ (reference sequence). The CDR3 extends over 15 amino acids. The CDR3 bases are TGTGCCAGCAGCATACACACTAGCGGGAGCTACGAGCAGTACTTC. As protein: CASSIHTSGSYEQYF.

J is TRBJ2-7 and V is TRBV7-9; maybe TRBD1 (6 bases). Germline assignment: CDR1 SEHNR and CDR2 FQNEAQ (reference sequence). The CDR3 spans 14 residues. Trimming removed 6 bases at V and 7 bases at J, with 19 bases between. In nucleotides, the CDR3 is TGTGCCAGCAGTTACGCAGGGGTAGAGTATGAGCAGTACTTC. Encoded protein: CASSYAGVEYEQYF.

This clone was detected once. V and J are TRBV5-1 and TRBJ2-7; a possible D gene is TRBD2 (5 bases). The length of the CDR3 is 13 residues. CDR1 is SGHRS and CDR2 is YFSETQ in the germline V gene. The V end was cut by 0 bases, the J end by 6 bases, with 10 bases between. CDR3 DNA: TGCGCCAGCAGCTTGGGGCTAGCCACCGAGCAGTACTTC. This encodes CASSLGLATEQYF.

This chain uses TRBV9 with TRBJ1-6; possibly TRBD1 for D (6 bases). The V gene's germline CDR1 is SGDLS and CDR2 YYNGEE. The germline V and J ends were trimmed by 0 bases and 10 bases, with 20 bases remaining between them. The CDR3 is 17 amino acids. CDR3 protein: CASSVATGGADGSPLHF. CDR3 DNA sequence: TGTGCCAGCAGCGTAGCTACGGGGGGGGCGGATGGATCACCCCTCCACTTT.

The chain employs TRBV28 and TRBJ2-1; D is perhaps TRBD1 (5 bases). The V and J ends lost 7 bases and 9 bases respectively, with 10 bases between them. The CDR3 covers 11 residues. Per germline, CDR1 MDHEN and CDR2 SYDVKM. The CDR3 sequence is CASTPGIEQFF. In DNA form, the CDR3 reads TGTGCCAGCACCCCAGGGATTGAGCAGTTCTTC.